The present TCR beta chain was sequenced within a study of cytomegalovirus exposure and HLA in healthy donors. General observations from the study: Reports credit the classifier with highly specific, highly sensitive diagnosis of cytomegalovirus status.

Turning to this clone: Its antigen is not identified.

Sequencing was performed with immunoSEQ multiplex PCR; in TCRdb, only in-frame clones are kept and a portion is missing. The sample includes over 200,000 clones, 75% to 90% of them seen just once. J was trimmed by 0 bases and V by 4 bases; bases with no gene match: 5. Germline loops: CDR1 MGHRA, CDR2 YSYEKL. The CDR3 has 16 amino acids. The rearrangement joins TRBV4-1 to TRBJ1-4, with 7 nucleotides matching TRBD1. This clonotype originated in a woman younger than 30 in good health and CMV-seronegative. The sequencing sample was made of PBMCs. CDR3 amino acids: CASSPGTDATNEKLFF. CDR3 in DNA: TGCGCCAGCAGCCCCGGGACAGACGCAACTAATGAAAAACTGTTTTTT.